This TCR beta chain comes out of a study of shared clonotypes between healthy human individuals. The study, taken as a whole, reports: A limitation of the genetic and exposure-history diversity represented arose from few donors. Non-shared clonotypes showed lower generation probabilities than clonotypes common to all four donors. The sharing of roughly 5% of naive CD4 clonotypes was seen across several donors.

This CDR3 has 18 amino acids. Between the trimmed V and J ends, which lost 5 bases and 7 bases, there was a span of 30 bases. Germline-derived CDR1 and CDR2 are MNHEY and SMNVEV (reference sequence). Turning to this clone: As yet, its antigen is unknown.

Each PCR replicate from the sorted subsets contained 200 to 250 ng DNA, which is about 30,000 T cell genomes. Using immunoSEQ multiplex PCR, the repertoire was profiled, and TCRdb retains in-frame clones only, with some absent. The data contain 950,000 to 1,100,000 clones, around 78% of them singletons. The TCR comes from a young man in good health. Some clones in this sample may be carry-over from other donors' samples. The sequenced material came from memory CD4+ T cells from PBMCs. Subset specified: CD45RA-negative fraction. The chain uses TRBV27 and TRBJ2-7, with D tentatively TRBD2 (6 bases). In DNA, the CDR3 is TGTGCCAGCAGTACATGGGGGGTTCCCGGACCGGGTCGCCTGGAGCAGTACTTC. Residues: CASSTWGVPGPGRLEQYF.